The TCR beta chain under discussion was sequenced for a study of molecular identifiers for immune sequencing clone quantification. Overall study context: In replicates, RNA from roughly 18,000 or 92,000 naive CD8 cells was split five ways, four sequenced.

For this clonotype: The CDR3 ends on some other residue instead of the conserved phenylalanine or tryptophan, so this is likely a read error.

V trimming: 4 bases; J trimming: 6 bases; junction bases outside the gene matches: 11. CDR1 is DFQATT and CDR2 is SNEGSKA in the germline V gene (reference sequence). The CDR3 extends over 16 amino acids. Each CDR3 protein is one row after TCRdb ran MiXCR on the PCR reads. The sample has about 510,000 distinct CDR3 sequences, about 25% seen once. The V call is TRBV20-1, the J call TRBJ1-6; TRBD1 agrees at 8 bases. The TCR comes from a human donor in good health. Some libraries in this study had Jurkat cell RNA spiked in. The sample comprised naive CD8+ T cells from blood, with Jurkat cell RNA spiked in. Subset: FACS-sorted CD8+CD4-CCR7+CD45RA+ naive T cells. This chain's CDR3 is CSATQTGDVGNSPLHL. For the CDR3, the DNA is TGCAGTGCTACTCAGACAGGGGATGTTGGTAATTCACCCCTCCACCTT.